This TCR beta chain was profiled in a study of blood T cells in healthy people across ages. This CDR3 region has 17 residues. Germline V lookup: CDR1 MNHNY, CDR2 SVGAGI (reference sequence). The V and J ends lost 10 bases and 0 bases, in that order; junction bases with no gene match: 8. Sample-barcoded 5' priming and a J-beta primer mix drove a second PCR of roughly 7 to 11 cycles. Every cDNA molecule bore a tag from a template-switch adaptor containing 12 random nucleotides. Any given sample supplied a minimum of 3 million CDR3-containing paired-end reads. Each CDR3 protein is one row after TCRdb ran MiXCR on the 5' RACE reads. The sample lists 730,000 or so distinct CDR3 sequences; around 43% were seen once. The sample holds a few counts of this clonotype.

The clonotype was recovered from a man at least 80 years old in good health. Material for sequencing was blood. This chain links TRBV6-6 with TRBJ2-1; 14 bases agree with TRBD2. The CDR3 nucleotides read TGTGCCACCTCGGGACTAGCGGGAGTACCCTCCTACAATGAGCAGTTCTTC. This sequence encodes CATSGLAGVPSYNEQFF.